This T cell receptor (beta chain) appears in the sequencing data of a study of radiation and T cells in renal cell carcinoma (dated by TCRdb to the early 2020s). Notes on the research overall: The samples were obtained from a clinical trial, where primary renal cell carcinomas were treated with 15 Gy stereotactic body radiation therapy and then removed by nephrectomy 4 weeks afterward. TCR beta sequencing covered over 50 samples in total, comprising around 26 tumors and roughly 27 peripheral blood samples. Across all 53 samples, several million unique CDR3 nucleotide sequences encoding about 2.4 million unique CDR3 amino acid sequences were identified. General conclusions and limits of the study: No pretreatment tumor biopsies were available, so the baseline intratumoral presence of clonotypes could not be determined. Effects of radiation dose or scheduling on the TCR repertoire could not be addressed with the single-armed trial design. Blood repertoire dynamics were not followed beyond 4 weeks after treatment. An increase in top tumor clonotypes in blood was observed from baseline to 2 weeks post-radiation, followed by contraction by 4 weeks, which was taken to suggest transient expansion of tumor-resident clones.

Measured from the cysteine to the phenylalanine, the CDR3 is 18 residues long. Only the CDR3 DNA is retained, 54 bases long and in frame from the first base. As encoded in the germline V gene, CDR1 is SGHAT while CDR2 is FQNNGV. For this chain, trimming is 5 bases at the V end and 0 bases at the J end, and the number of junction bases without a gene match is 8. TCR beta libraries were generated from genomic DNA with the immunoSEQ kit, following the manufacturer's recommendations. To prepare the libraries, a first multiplex PCR with proprietary primers was run, followed by a second PCR that added unique barcodes, and a bead cleanup was done after each round. Each sample batch included a kit-provided positive control reaction and a negative control reaction. The final libraries were assessed on an Agilent 4200 TapeStation D1000 ScreenTape, pooled by volume, and quantified by qPCR. An Illumina NextSeq500 fitted with a MidOutput 150-cycle cartridge performed the sequencing, running 156 Read1 cycles and 15 Index1 cycles with the kit's custom primers. The pooled library was loaded at 1.0 pM with roughly 20% PhiX control spiked in. In the original analysis: Vendor-processed data were analyzed in R, with a clonotype defined as all T cells sharing the same CDR3 nucleotide sequence. In the clone abundance analyses, frequencies in each sample were normalized to that sample's 10,000 most abundant clones. Public T cell clones, averaging fewer than five per sample, were removed before analysis. A difference in abundance of at least 32-fold between compartments was used to define tumor-enriched and baseline blood-enriched clonotypes. Clonotypes expanded or contracted between blood time points were identified with a beta-binomial differential abundance model. Tumor-blood repertoire similarity was measured with the Baroni-Urbani and Buser coefficient, and group comparisons used two-tailed Wilcoxon tests in R. TCRdb retrieved this table from immuneACCESS and kept in-frame rearrangements only. Not all clones are present; in checked studies, unresolved V genes account for under half, and no reason is known for the remainder. V and J calls and clone size are as listed in that table; D and trimming were resolved from the DNA. This sample is represented by roughly 120,000 clones; approximately 78% of them were singletons. Under 4% of the sample is taken by the ten largest.

In the paper's terms, the time point label means: baseline pretreatment blood. The treatment or condition label, read with the paper, signifies: 15 Gy SBRT to primary tumor, nephrectomy 4 weeks later. To track tumor-enriched clonotypes, serial peripheral blood was sampled from radiation-treated patients at baseline and at 2 weeks and 4 weeks after SBRT. Renal cell carcinoma with clear cell pathology was present in all patients. The QIAamp DNA Blood Mini Kit (Qiagen) was used to prepare genomic DNA for TCR sequencing. The analyses included just those samples that passed every quality control check. Details on this clone: Its binding antigen is unknown. Base qualities are not provided; no much larger clone lies one nucleotide away.

This clonotype was obtained from a woman aged 55-69 years with renal cell carcinoma. Sequences were derived from blood, sampled from a patient whose treatment included radiotherapy and nephrectomy. The sequence links TRBV11-2 to TRBJ2-7; TRBD2 agrees with 15 junctional bases. The CDR3 reads as follows: CASSRSGTSGGSSYEQYF. The nucleotide sequence is given as TGTGCCAGCAGCAGATCCGGGACTAGCGGGGGGAGCTCCTACGAGCAGTACTTC.